What follows are 8 T cell receptor beta chains derived from one specimen sequenced in a study of shared clonotypes between healthy human individuals. Generated by immunoSEQ multiplex PCR, the TCRdb table keeps only in-frame clones and is missing some. Altogether some 630,000 clones are present, about 96% being singletons, with the ten largest covering 0.11%. Naive CD8 cells lacked CD45RO and underwent positive selection for CCR7, leaving out terminally differentiated effector memory CD45RA+ cells. Sequencing was performed on naive CD8+ T cells sorted from blood. Source of these receptors: a woman in her thirties in good health.

The gene calls are TRBV6-6 and TRBJ2-7; 9 positions match TRBD1. From germline, CDR1 is MNHNY and CDR2 SVGAGI (reference sequence). The CDR3 is made up of 15 amino acids. V shed 4 bases, J shed 4 bases, and the junction held 8 bases outside the gene matches. CDR3 sequence: CASSSPGTGRYEQYF. For the CDR3, the DNA is TGTGCCAGCAGTTCGCCCGGGACAGGGAGGTACGAGCAGTACTTC.

The chain carries TRBV28 and TRBJ1-1; no reliable D call. In germline, CDR1 is MDHEN, CDR2 SYDVKM. The CDR3 loop spans 14 amino acids. Between the trimmed V and J ends, which lost 6 bases and 1 base, there was a span of 12 bases. Here the CDR3 DNA reads TGTGCCAGCAGCCACGGGGTAACGAACACTGAAGCTTTCTTT. The encoded protein is CASSHGVTNTEAFF.

This chain uses TRBV7-9 with TRBJ2-5, with D possibly matching TRBD1 (6 bases). The CDR3 is made up of 14 amino acids. The germline V gene encodes CDR1 SEHNR and CDR2 FQNEAQ (reference sequence). V lost 4 bases and J 0 bases, leaving 9 bases between the germline ends. CDR3 coding DNA: TGTGCCAGCAGCTCACAGGGTTACCAAGAGACCCAGTACTTC. It yields the protein CASSSQGYQETQYF.

The chain has TRBV5-1 and TRBJ2-7; D gene uncertain. Germline V CDR1 and CDR2: SGHRS, YFSETQ. This CDR3 spans 14 amino acids. Trimming took off 4 bases at V and 4 bases at J, with 15 bases between the two ends. Written as DNA, the CDR3 is TGCGCCAGCAGCACCAACCTGGCAAATTACGAGCAGTACTTC. This sequence encodes CASSTNLANYEQYF. The entire variable domain, with the rest obtained from reference TRBV5-1 and TRBJ2-7, is as follows: KAGVTQTPRYLIKTRGQQVTLSCSPISGHRSVSWYQQTPGQGLQFLFEYFSETQRNKGNFPGRFSGRQFSNSRSEMNVSTLELGDSALYLCASSTNLANYEQYFGPGTRLTVT.

V gene TRBV19 combines with J gene TRBJ2-1, with TRBD2 identical over 12 bases. CDR3 size: 19 residues. Germline CDR1 LNHDA, CDR2 SQIVND (reference sequence). Trimming took 1 base from V and 0 from J; bases not matched to a gene: 7. In nucleotides, the CDR3 is TGTGCCAGTAGTATAGCCTCGACTAGCGGGGGTAGCTCCTACAATGAGCAGTTCTTC. This codes for CASSIASTSGGSSYNEQFF. Combining the CDR3 with reference TRBV19 and TRBJ2-1 gives the whole variable domain DGGITQSPKYLFRKEGQNVTLSCEQNLNHDAMYWYRQDPGQGLRLIYYSQIVNDFQKGDIAEGYSVSREKKESFPLTVTSAQKNPTAFYLCASSIASTSGGSSYNEQFFGPGTRLTVL.

Turning to this clone: The same CDR3 also results from other DNA sequences found in this sample. The chain combines TRBV27 with TRBJ2-7; TRBD2 agrees at 16 bases. V was pared by 6 bases and J by 6 bases, with 5 bases of the junction left unmatched. Germline V gene sequence: CDR1 MNHEY, CDR2 SMNVEV (reference sequence). The CDR3 has 15 amino acids. The CDR3 loop is CASSLGTSGRGEQYF. The CDR3 coding sequence is TGTGCCAGCAGCCTCGGGACTAGCGGGAGGGGCGAGCAGTACTTC.

V and J are TRBV2 and TRBJ2-1; no clear D. V was pared by 7 bases and J by 5 bases, with 15 bases between. This CDR3 is built from 14 residues. Germline CDR1 reads SNHLY; CDR2 reads FYNNEI. CDR3 bases: TGTGCCAGCAAGGTTCTAGGAATCAACAATGAGCAGTTCTTC. Translated, it gives CASKVLGINNEQFF. Combining the CDR3 with reference TRBV2 and TRBJ2-1 gives the whole variable domain EPEVTQTPSHQVTQMGQEVILRCVPISNHLYFYWYRQILGQKVEFLVSFYNNEISEKSEIFDDQFSVERPDGSNFTLKIRSTKLEDSAMYFCASKVLGINNEQFFGPGTRLTVL.

V and J are TRBV28 and TRBJ1-5; D is uncertain. This CDR3 has 12 residues. Germline CDR1 is MDHEN and CDR2 is SYDVKM. Trimming shortened V by 8 bases and J by 3 bases, and 8 bases separated the two germline ends. This CDR3 reads CASGYINQPQHF. As DNA, the CDR3 is TGTGCCAGCGGGTATATCAATCAGCCCCAGCATTTT. Full variable domain (rest looked up from reference TRBV28 and TRBJ1-5): DVKVTQSSRYLVKRTGEKVFLECVQDMDHENMFWYRQDPGLGLRLIYFSYDVKMKEKGDIPEGYSVSREKKERFSLILESASTNQTSMYLCASGYINQPQHFGDGTRLSIL.